Listed here are 2 T cell receptor beta chains from one sample, sequenced in a study of blood T cell repertoires in COVID-19. Clones were sequenced by immunoSEQ multiplex PCR, and TCRdb holds only the in-frame ones, with some missing. The sample lists 60,000 to 90,000 clones; around 85% were seen once. Sequences were obtained from peripheral blood. These receptors all come from a woman older than 75 with active or convalescent COVID-19.

The rearrangement uses TRBV7-2 and TRBJ2-3, with 12 bases matching TRBD2. CDR1 is SGHTA, CDR2 FQGNSA, per germline. The CDR3 covers 19 residues. The trim removed 4 bases at V and 3 bases at J, leaving 14 bases unmatched. The CDR3 nucleotides are TGTGCCAGCAGCTACCGGGGGGCTAGCGGGAGGGCCCGGACAGATACGCAGTATTTT. Translating it yields CASSYRGASGRARTDTQYF.

The chain uses TRBV10-3 and TRBJ2-1; unclear D gene. CDR1 and CDR2 from the germline V gene are ENHRY and SYGVKD. The CDR3 loop spans 14 amino acids. The V end was cut by 8 bases, the J end by 0 bases, with 11 bases between. DNA for the CDR3: TGTGCCATCTATGACGCGGTCTCCTACAATGAGCAGTTCTTC. The encoded protein is CAIYDAVSYNEQFF.